This passage covers 26 T cell receptor beta chains from one sample sequenced in a study of blood T cells in healthy people across ages (dated by TCRdb to about 2015). Library creation used 5' RACE. Sequencing relied on an Illumina HiSeq 2500. A second PCR of 7 to 11 cycles was run with a J-beta primer mix and a sample-barcoded 5' primer. TCRdb trimmed public reads at Q25 via fastp, called clones via MiXCR and kept in-frame beta chains. Entries are consolidated by CDR3 protein sequence, retaining the most common genes and DNA. The sample profile shows roughly 800,000 distinct CDR3 sequences; 58% of them were found once. The biggest ten clones account for roughly 22% of the sample. Sequencing input: blood. Source of these receptors: a man aged 25 to 40 in good health.

The V and J genes are TRBV18 and TRBJ2-3, with 9 bases lining up with TRBD1. Germline V gene sequence: CDR1 KGHSH, CDR2 LQKENI. With 8 bases clipped from V and 1 base from J, the junction kept 7 bases outside the gene matches. The CDR3 is 15 residues long. The CDR3 here is CASHLDRGGTDTQYF. The CDR3, as DNA: TGTGCCAGCCACCTAGACAGGGGGGGCACAGATACGCAGTATTTT.

This clonotype was found a few times. The CDR3 reads CASSYSSGLSTDTQYF. CDR3 sequence (DNA): TGTGCCAGCAGTTACTCGAGTGGGCTAAGCACAGATACGCAGTATTTT. The chain is built from TRBV6-5 and TRBJ2-3; no clear D gene. There are 16 residues in the CDR3. Trimming shortened V by 0 bases and J by 0 bases, and 10 bases separated the two germline ends. Germline-derived CDR1 and CDR2 are MNHEY and SVGAGI.

This clonotype appeared a single time. V usage is TRBV5-1 and J usage is TRBJ2-3; 10 bases match TRBD1. There are 17 residues in the CDR3. The germline CDR1 and CDR2 sequences are SGHRS and YFSETQ. Trimming removed 0 bases from V and 2 bases from J; junction bases left unmatched: 6. CDR3 bases: TGCGCCAGCAGCTTGGCCGGGGACAGGGGACCCACAGATACGCAGTATTTT. This gives the protein CASSLAGDRGPTDTQYF.

The gene calls are TRBV7-9 and TRBJ2-7; D gene ambiguous. In germline, CDR1 is SEHNR, CDR2 FQNEAQ (reference sequence). The CDR3 sequence is 13 residues long. Between the trimmed V and J ends, which lost 5 bases and 7 bases, there was a span of 15 bases. The CDR3 nucleotides are TGTGCCAGCAGCCCCACCGGACCTGATGAGCAGTACTTC. Translated, it gives CASSPTGPDEQYF.

This rearrangement joins TRBV4-3 to TRBJ1-5; no clear D gene. The CDR3 is made up of 14 amino acids. CDR1 and CDR2 (germline): LGHNA, YSLEER. V was pared by 0 bases and J by 9 bases, with 12 bases between. CDR3 DNA: TGCGCCAGCAGCCAAGATCCTGGGCTCGGGCCCCAGCATTTT. It codes for CASSQDPGLGPQHF.

The gene calls are TRBV12-3 or TRBV12-4 and TRBJ2-1, with 10 bases matching TRBD2. Trimming at V came to 3 bases and at J to 13 bases, leaving 9 bases not matched to a gene. The CDR3 runs 14 residues. DNA of the CDR3: TGTGCCAGCAGTTTCGGGACTAGCGTTGAGACCCAGTTCTTC. It is translated as CASSFGTSVETQFF.

A few counts support this clonotype. The chain has TRBV11-1 and TRBJ2-3; 14 nucleotides agree with TRBD2. In germline, CDR1 is SGHAT, CDR2 FQDESV (reference sequence). This CDR3 is built from 16 residues. The trim removed 3 bases at V and 7 bases at J, leaving 6 bases unmatched. CDR3 loop: CASSFGTSGSVNTQYF. The CDR3 DNA sequence: TGTGCCAGCAGCTTCGGGACTAGCGGGAGCGTAAATACGCAGTATTTT.

CDR3 in amino acids: CASSLGSGDEKLFF. The DNA for the CDR3 is TGTGCCAGCAGCTTAGGCTCGGGCGATGAAAAACTGTTTTTT. The genes are TRBV7-9 and TRBJ1-4, with D hard to call. Germline V gene lookup returns CDR1 SEHNR and CDR2 FQNEAQ (reference sequence). V lost 1 base, J lost 6 bases, and 9 bases lay in between. The CDR3 has 14 residues.

The rearrangement uses TRBV6-5 and TRBJ1-1; D is possibly TRBD1 (5 bases). This CDR3 is 15 amino acids long. Trimming cost V 5 bases and J 4 bases, with 17 bases left between them. Germline CDR1 MNHEY, CDR2 SVGAGI. The CDR3 protein is CASSTGGGLLTEAFF. The CDR3 bases are TGTGCCAGCAGTACGGGGGGGGGACTACTCACTGAAGCTTTCTTT.

A note on this clonotype: One end of the junction varies from germline; a read error may be responsible. The genes are TRBV6-6 and TRBJ1-1, with D hard to call. Germline CDR1 reads MNHNY; CDR2 reads SVGAGI (reference sequence). This CDR3 is 13 amino acids long. CDR3 in amino acids: CASSYVGNTESFF. DNA of the CDR3: TGTGCCAGCAGTTACGTGGGTAACACTGAATCTTTCTTT.

The CDR3 reads CASSFTGYGSYNEQFF. CDR3 nucleotide sequence: TGTGCCAGCAGCTTCACAGGGTACGGCTCCTACAATGAGCAGTTCTTC. This rearrangement joins TRBV7-2 to TRBJ2-1; tentative D call: TRBD1 (6 bases). Germline CDR1 is SGHTA and CDR2 is FQGNSA. This CDR3 region has 16 residues. Trimming removed 3 bases from V and 0 bases from J, with 12 bases in between. The full variable domain, in which reference TRBV7-2 and TRBJ2-1 provide the parts outside the CDR3, is GAGVSQSPSNKVTEKGKDVELRCDPISGHTALYWYRQSLGQGLEFLIYFQGNSAPDKSGLPSDRFSAERTGGSVSTLTIQRTQQEDSAVYLCASSFTGYGSYNEQFFGPGTRLTVL.

This chain uses TRBV20-1 with TRBJ2-7; no clear D gene. This CDR3 has 11 amino acids. Germline CDR1 and CDR2: DFQATT and SNEGSKA (reference sequence). V was trimmed by 2 bases and J by 3 bases, leaving 5 bases between them. CDR3 protein: CSARTLYEQYF. CDR3 sequence (DNA): TGCAGTGCTAGAACCCTCTACGAGCAGTACTTC.

This clonotype has a single count. The chain recombines TRBV18 with TRBJ2-1; 8 nucleotides match TRBD1. The trim removed 6 bases at V and 7 bases at J, leaving 8 bases unmatched. This CDR3 is built from 14 residues. CDR1 and CDR2 from the germline V gene are KGHSH and LQKENI. CDR3 residues: CASSKTGEMNEQFF. The CDR3 coding sequence is TGTGCCAGCTCCAAGACAGGGGAGATGAATGAGCAGTTCTTC.

The V call is TRBV12-3 or TRBV12-4, the J call TRBJ2-4, with D possibly matching TRBD2 (6 bases). The ends were cut back, 4 bases at V and 6 bases at J, with 16 bases in the middle. CDR3 size: 15 residues. CDR3: CASSSGTVIGNIQYF. The CDR3 region has the DNA TGTGCCAGCAGTTCCGGGACTGTCATCGGAAACATTCAGTACTTC.

The V call is TRBV28, the J call TRBJ2-7; tentatively, D is TRBD2 (7 bases). The germline V gene has CDR1 MDHEN and CDR2 SYDVKM. The V and J ends lost 6 bases and 5 bases respectively, with 17 bases between them. CDR3 length equals 14 residues. DNA for the CDR3: TGTGCCAGCAGCTCCAACGGGGGGCCGAACGAGCAGTACTTC. Translating gives CASSSNGGPNEQYF.

This clonotype has a handful of counts. The chain couples TRBV20-1 to TRBJ2-1, with 7 bases lining up with TRBD1. The CDR3 runs 15 residues. The germline CDR1 and CDR2 sequences are DFQATT and SNEGSKA (reference sequence). Trimming cost V 6 bases and J 1 base; bases outside gene matches: 9. CDR3 nucleotide sequence: TGCAGTGCCGCCTACAGGGGTCTTTCCTACAATGAGCAGTTCTTC. Translation: CSAAYRGLSYNEQFF.

This clonotype was detected a few times. The CDR3 reads CASSLDGVGAYEQYF. The CDR3 bases are TGTGCCAGCAGCTTAGACGGAGTAGGGGCCTACGAGCAGTACTTC. The rearrangement links TRBV7-9 to TRBJ2-7, with D perhaps TRBD1 (5 bases). This CDR3 is 15 amino acids long. Germline CDR1 SEHNR, CDR2 FQNEAQ (reference sequence). The V and J ends lost 1 base and 2 bases respectively, with 12 bases between them.

This clonotype was found a few times. J is TRBJ1-2 and V is TRBV28, with 9 bases that match TRBD1. J was trimmed by 4 bases and V by 5 bases; bases with no gene match: 8. The CDR3 consists of 15 residues. Germline values: CDR1 MDHEN, CDR2 SYDVKM. The CDR3 coding sequence is TGTGCCAGCAGTCTCGGGACAGGGAAGTCCTATGGCTACACCTTC. Protein sequence: CASSLGTGKSYGYTF.

The chain combines TRBV29-1 with TRBJ2-1; a weak D match, TRBD2 (6 bases). The CDR3 consists of 14 residues. Per germline, CDR1 SQVTM and CDR2 ANQGSEA. V was clipped by 8 bases and J by 10 bases, with 24 bases between them. The CDR3 reads CSLLVGSPSREQFF. In DNA, the CDR3 is TGCAGCCTACTGGTCGGGAGCCCCTCTCGGGAGCAGTTCTTC.

The V and J genes are TRBV20-1 and TRBJ2-1; D not certain. The CDR3 length is 11 residues. V gave up 5 bases and J gave up 8 bases, with 10 bases separating them. CDR1 DFQATT and CDR2 SNEGSKA come from the germline V gene (reference sequence). The DNA for the CDR3 is TGCAGTGCTGTCTCCCGGGATGAGCAGTTCTTC. Translation: CSAVSRDEQFF.

This clonotype was seen just once. This chain joins TRBV29-1 and TRBJ2-2, with D hard to call. Between the trimmed V and J ends, which lost 4 bases and 7 bases, there was a span of 7 bases. This CDR3 contains 11 residues. Germline loops: CDR1 SQVTM, CDR2 ANQGSEA. The chain's CDR3 is CSVGENGELFF. For the CDR3, the DNA is TGCAGCGTTGGAGAGAACGGGGAGCTGTTTTTT.

The sample holds one count of this clonotype. A read error may explain this, as a much larger clone is one base away. J is TRBJ2-7 and V is TRBV4-3; 8 bases agree with TRBD1. This CDR3 has 14 residues. Germline loops: CDR1 LGHNA, CDR2 YSLEER. V was pared by 1 base and J by 7 bases, with 6 bases of the junction left unmatched. The CDR3: CASSQADREGEQYF. The DNA of the CDR3 is TGCGCCAGCAGCCAAGCGGACAGGGAAGGAGAGCAGTACTTC.

The V and J genes are TRBV2 and TRBJ1-1; no reliable D call. Trimming took 2 bases from V and 3 from J, leaving 10 bases between them. Per germline, CDR1 SNHLY and CDR2 FYNNEI. The CDR3 totals 14 residues. The CDR3 region has the DNA TGTGCCAGCAGTGAACGTCGGGGAGACACTGAAGCTTTCTTT. Protein: CASSERRGDTEAFF.

This clonotype is a singleton in its sample. The chain employs TRBV20-1 and TRBJ2-3; 9 nucleotides match TRBD2. The germline V gene encodes CDR1 DFQATT and CDR2 SNEGSKA (reference sequence). The trim removed 3 bases at V and 2 bases at J, leaving 21 bases unmatched. The CDR3 covers 20 residues. DNA of the CDR3: TGCAGTGCTAGTGCCCCACCCCTGGGGGCGACTAGCGGACCCACAGATACGCAGTATTTT. Its translation is CSASAPPLGATSGPTDTQYF.

The chain employs TRBV12-3 or TRBV12-4 and TRBJ1-2; weak D call: TRBD1 (5 bases). The CDR3 has 14 amino acids. The V and J ends lost 2 bases and 4 bases respectively, with 11 bases between them. CDR3 DNA: TGTGCCAGCAGTTTACGGCAGGGCCCCTATGGCTACACCTTC. Translating it yields CASSLRQGPYGYTF.

The chain has TRBV29-1 and TRBJ1-1; 8 bases agree with TRBD1. Germline CDR1 SQVTM, CDR2 ANQGSEA. J gave up 3 bases and V 5 bases, and 8 bases lay outside the gene matches. This CDR3 contains 14 residues. The chain's CDR3 is CSVWGPQGDTEAFF. The CDR3 coding sequence is TGCAGCGTTTGGGGCCCACAGGGGGACACTGAAGCTTTCTTT.